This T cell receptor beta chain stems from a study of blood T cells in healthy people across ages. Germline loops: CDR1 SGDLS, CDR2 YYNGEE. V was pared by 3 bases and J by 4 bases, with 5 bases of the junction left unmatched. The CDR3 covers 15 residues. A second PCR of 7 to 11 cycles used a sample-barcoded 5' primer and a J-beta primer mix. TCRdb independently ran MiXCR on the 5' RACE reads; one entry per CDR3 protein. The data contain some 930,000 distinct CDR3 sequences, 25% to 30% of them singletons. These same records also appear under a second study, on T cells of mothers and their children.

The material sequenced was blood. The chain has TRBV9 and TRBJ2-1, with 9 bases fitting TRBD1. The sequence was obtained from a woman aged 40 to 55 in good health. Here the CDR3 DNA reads TGTGCCAGCAGCGCCGACAGGGGGGGTTACAATGAGCAGTTCTTC. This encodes CASSADRGGYNEQFF.